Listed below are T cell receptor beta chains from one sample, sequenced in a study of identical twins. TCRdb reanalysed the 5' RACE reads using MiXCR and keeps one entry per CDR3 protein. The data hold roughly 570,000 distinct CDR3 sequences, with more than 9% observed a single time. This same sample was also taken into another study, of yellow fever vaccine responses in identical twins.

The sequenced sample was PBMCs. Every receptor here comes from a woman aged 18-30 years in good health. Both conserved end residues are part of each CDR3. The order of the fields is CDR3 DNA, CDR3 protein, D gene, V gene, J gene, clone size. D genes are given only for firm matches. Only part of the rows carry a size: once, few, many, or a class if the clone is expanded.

CDR3 DNA: TGCGCCAGCAGCCAAGATGGGCTAGCGGTACTTACGAGCTCCTACAATGAGCAGTTCTTC
CDR3 protein: CASSQDGLAVLTSSYNEQFF
D gene: TRBD2
V gene: TRBV4-3
J gene: TRBJ2-1
clone size: -

CDR3 DNA: TGTGCCAGCAGTCCCGGGCCGCCGGCCCCCTACGAGCAGTACTTC
CDR3 protein: CASSPGPPAPYEQYF
D gene: -
V gene: TRBV12-3/TRBV12-4
J gene: TRBJ2-7
clone size: few

CDR3 DNA: TGCAGCGCGCGGAGGGTGGGGCAAGAGACCCAGTACTTC
CDR3 protein: CSARRVGQETQYF
D gene: -
V gene: TRBV29-1
J gene: TRBJ2-5
clone size: -

CDR3 DNA: TGTGCCAGCAGAAGCGAGGGGGCGCGTGTTACCGGGGAGCTGTTTTTT
CDR3 protein: CASRSEGARVTGELFF
D gene: TRBD1
V gene: TRBV7-2
J gene: TRBJ2-2
clone size: few

CDR3 DNA: TGTGCCAGCAGCCCCCCTGGCGGGGACAATCCCCCGACCTACGAGCAGTACTTC
CDR3 protein: CASSPPGGDNPPTYEQYF
D gene: -
V gene: TRBV11-1
J gene: TRBJ2-7
clone size: few

CDR3 DNA: TGCGCCAGCAGCCCCTTTTCAGGATACGAGCAGTACTTC
CDR3 protein: CASSPFSGYEQYF
D gene: -
V gene: TRBV5-1
J gene: TRBJ2-7
clone size: many

CDR3 DNA: TGCAGTGCTAGAGATGGGCAGGGAGGAAACGAGCAGTACTTC
CDR3 protein: CSARDGQGGNEQYF
D gene: -
V gene: TRBV20-1
J gene: TRBJ2-7
clone size: few

CDR3 DNA: TGTGCCAGCAGCGTCGCGTTTACGGGCGGGCAGTACTTC
CDR3 protein: CASSVAFTGGQYF
D gene: -
V gene: TRBV7-8
J gene: TRBJ2-7
clone size: few

CDR3 DNA: TGTGCCAGCAGCTCCGGGGTTTTCAATCAGCCCCAGCATTTT
CDR3 protein: CASSSGVFNQPQHF
D gene: -
V gene: TRBV7-2
J gene: TRBJ1-5
clone size: many

CDR3 DNA: TGCGCCAGCCCCCAAACGGGGCGCTTGCCTGAAGCTTTCTTT
CDR3 protein: CASPQTGRLPEAFF
D gene: -
V gene: TRBV5-1
J gene: TRBJ1-1
clone size: few

CDR3 DNA: TGTGCCAGCAGTAAACCGACAGGGGAGGCTGAAGCTTTCTTT
CDR3 protein: CASSKPTGEAEAFF
D gene: TRBD1
V gene: TRBV12-3/TRBV12-4
J gene: TRBJ1-1
clone size: many

CDR3 DNA: TGCGCCAGCAGCGGGGGGGGCCCGGCAAACGAGCAGTACTTC
CDR3 protein: CASSGGGPANEQYF
D gene: -
V gene: TRBV4-1
J gene: TRBJ2-7
clone size: -

CDR3 DNA: TGTGCCTGGAGTGTTAGTACAGGGAGATTGGGGACCCAGTACTTC
CDR3 protein: CAWSVSTGRLGTQYF
D gene: -
V gene: TRBV30
J gene: TRBJ2-5
clone size: few

CDR3 DNA: TGTGCCAGCAGCCAAGAGGGGGTGGGATCCGGAATCTACGAGCAGTACTTC
CDR3 protein: CASSQEGVGSGIYEQYF
D gene: -
V gene: TRBV4-2
J gene: TRBJ2-7
clone size: few

CDR3 DNA: TGTGCCAGCAGCTTAGGGCGGGCAGGTCCGTGGAATGAGCAGTTCTTC
CDR3 protein: CASSLGRAGPWNEQFF
D gene: -
V gene: TRBV7-6
J gene: TRBJ2-1
clone size: few

CDR3 DNA: TGCAGCGCCGGACAGGGCGGTGTCGCTGAAGCTTTCTTT
CDR3 protein: CSAGQGGVAEAFF
D gene: TRBD1
V gene: TRBV29-1
J gene: TRBJ1-1
clone size: many

CDR3 DNA: TGTGCCAGCAGCCATCGTAATGGGAATGTGGACACCGGGGAGCTGTTTTTT
CDR3 protein: CASSHRNGNVDTGELFF
D gene: -
V gene: TRBV4-2
J gene: TRBJ2-2
clone size: -

CDR3 DNA: TGTGCCAGCAGCCAAGGGCCTACGCCCTACAATGAGCAGTTCTTC
CDR3 protein: CASSQGPTPYNEQFF
D gene: -
V gene: TRBV11-2
J gene: TRBJ2-1
clone size: many

CDR3 DNA: TGTGCCAGTAGTATAGATCGGGCCAATGAGCAGTTCTTC
CDR3 protein: CASSIDRANEQFF
D gene: -
V gene: TRBV19
J gene: TRBJ2-1
clone size: many

CDR3 DNA: TGCAGTGCTATGGATCGACAGACCTCCTACGAGCAGTACTTC
CDR3 protein: CSAMDRQTSYEQYF
D gene: -
V gene: TRBV20-1
J gene: TRBJ2-7
clone size: few

CDR3 DNA: TGCAGCGTTGGTTGGGACAGGGGAGAGACCCAGTACTTC
CDR3 protein: CSVGWDRGETQYF
D gene: TRBD1
V gene: TRBV29-1
J gene: TRBJ2-5
clone size: many

CDR3 DNA: TGCAGTGCTAGAGAACTAGCTCGCGGGCCTGGGGAGCTGTTTTTT
CDR3 protein: CSARELARGPGELFF
D gene: -
V gene: TRBV20-1
J gene: TRBJ2-2
clone size: few

CDR3 DNA: TGTGCCAGCAGCTCCAACAGGATTTCCTACGAGCAGTACTTC
CDR3 protein: CASSSNRISYEQYF
D gene: -
V gene: TRBV7-9
J gene: TRBJ2-7
clone size: few

CDR3 DNA: TGTGCCAGCAGCTCTAGAGGTGAGCAGTTCTTC
CDR3 protein: CASSSRGEQFF
D gene: -
V gene: TRBV7-9
J gene: TRBJ2-1
clone size: -

CDR3 DNA: TGTGCCATCCGCGGACCCGGGGAGCTGTTTTTT
CDR3 protein: CAIRGPGELFF
D gene: -
V gene: TRBV12-3/TRBV12-4
J gene: TRBJ2-2
clone size: many

CDR3 DNA: TGTGCCAGCAGTTTACGCGGGAGAGGGTTCTCTGACAATGAGCAGTTCTTC
CDR3 protein: CASSLRGRGFSDNEQFF
D gene: TRBD2
V gene: TRBV12-3/TRBV12-4
J gene: TRBJ2-1
clone size: many

CDR3 DNA: TGCAGCGCCCGGGAGGGGGAGGAGGAGCAGTTCTTC
CDR3 protein: CSAREGEEEQFF
D gene: TRBD2
V gene: TRBV29-1
J gene: TRBJ2-1
clone size: -

CDR3 DNA: TGTGCCAGCAGCCAAGACCCGGGACTTTCCTACGAGCAGTACTTC
CDR3 protein: CASSQDPGLSYEQYF
D gene: -
V gene: TRBV14
J gene: TRBJ2-7
clone size: many

CDR3 DNA: TGTGCCTATTTTAGCGGGGTATCCTACGAGCAGTACTTC
CDR3 protein: CAYFSGVSYEQYF
D gene: TRBD2
V gene: TRBV30
J gene: TRBJ2-7
clone size: -

CDR3 DNA: TGTGCCAGCAGCCCAGGCGGGGGGGTAAAGACCCAGTACTTC
CDR3 protein: CASSPGGGVKTQYF
D gene: TRBD2
V gene: TRBV7-2
J gene: TRBJ2-5
clone size: few

CDR3 DNA: TGTGCCAGCAGCTCACAATCTATGTTGGACAAAAACATTCAGTACTTC
CDR3 protein: CASSSQSMLDKNIQYF
D gene: -
V gene: TRBV7-8
J gene: TRBJ2-4
clone size: many

CDR3 DNA: TGTGCCAGCAGCCGACGGACAGGGGGCGTCGACACTGAAGCTTTCTTT
CDR3 protein: CASSRRTGGVDTEAFF
D gene: TRBD1
V gene: TRBV7-9
J gene: TRBJ1-1
clone size: -

CDR3 DNA: TGTGCCAGTAGTACGACTATCGCCTACGAGCAGTACTTC
CDR3 protein: CASSTTIAYEQYF
D gene: -
V gene: TRBV19
J gene: TRBJ2-7
clone size: -

CDR3 DNA: TGTGCCATCAATAGTTTCGGGACGGGACTAGGTGCAGATGAGCAGTTCTTC
CDR3 protein: CAINSFGTGLGADEQFF
D gene: TRBD2
V gene: TRBV10-3
J gene: TRBJ2-1
clone size: many

CDR3 DNA: TGTGCCACCAGCAGCGGGTCGACATACAATGAGCAGTTCTTC
CDR3 protein: CATSSGSTYNEQFF
D gene: -
V gene: TRBV15
J gene: TRBJ2-1
clone size: -

CDR3 DNA: TGTGCCAGCAGCTTAGCTACAGCGGCAGATAAAGATAGCAATCAGCCCCAGCATTTT
CDR3 protein: CASSLATAADKDSNQPQHF
D gene: -
V gene: TRBV11-1
J gene: TRBJ1-5
clone size: -

CDR3 DNA: TGTGCCAGCAGACAGGGAACTCTGGGTGAAGCTTTCTTT
CDR3 protein: CASRQGTLGEAFF
D gene: -
V gene: TRBV6-1
J gene: TRBJ1-1
clone size: -

CDR3 DNA: TGCAGTGCTAGAGATAAAGCTTTGTCCCAGTACTTC
CDR3 protein: CSARDKALSQYF
D gene: -
V gene: TRBV20-1
J gene: TRBJ2-5
clone size: -

CDR3 DNA: TGTGCCAGCAGTTTAGGGGGGCCCGCTAGGGAAAAACTGTTTTTT
CDR3 protein: CASSLGGPAREKLFF
D gene: -
V gene: TRBV28
J gene: TRBJ1-4
clone size: few

CDR3 DNA: TGTGCCAGCAGCTTGGACAGGATTAACACCGGGGAGCTGTTTTTT
CDR3 protein: CASSLDRINTGELFF
D gene: -
V gene: TRBV5-5
J gene: TRBJ2-2
clone size: many

CDR3 DNA: TGCGCCAGCAGCTTGGGGGGGGCTTCGGGTGAGCAGTTCTTC
CDR3 protein: CASSLGGASGEQFF
D gene: -
V gene: TRBV5-1
J gene: TRBJ2-1
clone size: -

CDR3 DNA: TGTGCCAGCAGCCATGTTAACTATGGCTACACCTTC
CDR3 protein: CASSHVNYGYTF
D gene: -
V gene: TRBV3-1
J gene: TRBJ1-2
clone size: many

CDR3 DNA: TGCAGTGCTAGAGTTCCGGGGGCAAGAAGCAATCAGCCCCAGCATTTT
CDR3 protein: CSARVPGARSNQPQHF
D gene: -
V gene: TRBV20-1
J gene: TRBJ1-5
clone size: -